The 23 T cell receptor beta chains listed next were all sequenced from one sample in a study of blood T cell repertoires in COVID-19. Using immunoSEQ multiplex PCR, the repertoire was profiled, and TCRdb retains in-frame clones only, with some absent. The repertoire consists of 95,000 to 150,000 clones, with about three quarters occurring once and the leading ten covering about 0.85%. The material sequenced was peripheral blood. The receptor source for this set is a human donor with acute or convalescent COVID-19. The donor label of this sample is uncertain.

Here the CDR3 reads CASAIADQPQHF. The CDR3 DNA follows: TGTGCCAGCGCGATCGCTGATCAGCCCCAGCATTTT. The V call is TRBV2, the J call TRBJ1-5; D call uncertain. The V end was cut by 8 bases, the J end by 5 bases, with 10 bases between. CDR3 length equals 12 residues. Looked up from germline, CDR1 is SNHLY and CDR2 is FYNNEI.

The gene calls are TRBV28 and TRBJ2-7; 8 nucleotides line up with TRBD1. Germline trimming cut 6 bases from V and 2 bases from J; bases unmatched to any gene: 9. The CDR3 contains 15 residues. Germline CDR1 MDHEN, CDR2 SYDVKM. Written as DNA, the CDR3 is TGTGCCAGCAGGGGCGGACAGGGTTTGACCTACGAGCAGTACTTC. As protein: CASRGGQGLTYEQYF.

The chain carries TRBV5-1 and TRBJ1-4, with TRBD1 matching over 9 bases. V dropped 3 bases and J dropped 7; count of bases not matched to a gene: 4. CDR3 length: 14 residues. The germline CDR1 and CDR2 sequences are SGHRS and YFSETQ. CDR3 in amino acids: CASSSGQGSEKLFF. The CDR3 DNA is TGCGCCAGCAGCTCGGGACAGGGAAGTGAAAAACTGTTTTTT.

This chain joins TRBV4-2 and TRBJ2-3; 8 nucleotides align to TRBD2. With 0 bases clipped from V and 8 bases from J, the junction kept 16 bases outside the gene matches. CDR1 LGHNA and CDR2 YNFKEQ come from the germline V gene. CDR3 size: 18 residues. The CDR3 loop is CASSQESGIAGPGGTQYF. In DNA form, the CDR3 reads TGTGCCAGCAGCCAAGAAAGCGGGATAGCGGGGCCGGGAGGTACGCAGTATTTT.

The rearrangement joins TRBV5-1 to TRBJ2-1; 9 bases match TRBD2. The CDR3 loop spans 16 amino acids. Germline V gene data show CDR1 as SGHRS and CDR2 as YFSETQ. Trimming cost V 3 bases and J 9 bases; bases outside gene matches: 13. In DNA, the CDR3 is TGCGCCAGCAGCTACGGACTAGCGATTATGGTAGGTGAGCAGTTCTTC. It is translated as CASSYGLAIMVGEQFF. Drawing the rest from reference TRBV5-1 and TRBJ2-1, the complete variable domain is KAGVTQTPRYLIKTRGQQVTLSCSPISGHRSVSWYQQTPGQGLQFLFEYFSETQRNKGNFPGRFSGRQFSNSRSEMNVSTLELGDSALYLCASSYGLAIMVGEQFFGPGTRLTVL.

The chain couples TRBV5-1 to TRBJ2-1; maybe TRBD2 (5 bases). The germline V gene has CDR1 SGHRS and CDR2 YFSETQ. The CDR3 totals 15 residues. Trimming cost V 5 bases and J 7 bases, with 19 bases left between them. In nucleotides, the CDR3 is TGCGCCAGCAGTCTGGCGCCCGGGGATGAGAATGAGCAGTTCTTC. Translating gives CASSLAPGDENEQFF.

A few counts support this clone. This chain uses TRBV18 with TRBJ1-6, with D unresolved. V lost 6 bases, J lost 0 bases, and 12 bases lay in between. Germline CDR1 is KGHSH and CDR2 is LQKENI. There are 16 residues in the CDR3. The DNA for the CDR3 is TGTGCCAGCTCGCGTTTCGGGGACTCCTATAATTCACCCCTCCACTTT. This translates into CASSRFGDSYNSPLHF.

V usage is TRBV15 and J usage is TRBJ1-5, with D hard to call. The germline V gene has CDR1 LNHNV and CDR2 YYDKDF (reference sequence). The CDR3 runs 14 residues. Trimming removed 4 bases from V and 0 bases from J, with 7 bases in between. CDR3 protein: CATSKQYSNQPQHF. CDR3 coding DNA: TGTGCCACCAGCAAACAGTATAGCAATCAGCCCCAGCATTTT.

CDR3 in amino acids: CASSSSGGAVETQYF. The CDR3 DNA reads as TGTGCCAGCAGCTCCAGCGGGGGGGCTGTAGAGACCCAGTACTTC. The chain joins TRBV7-2 to TRBJ2-5; 10 bases line up with TRBD2. This CDR3 is built from 15 residues. From germline, CDR1 is SGHTA and CDR2 FQGNSA. After removal of 4 bases from V and 4 bases from J, the junction contained 6 bases not matched to a gene.

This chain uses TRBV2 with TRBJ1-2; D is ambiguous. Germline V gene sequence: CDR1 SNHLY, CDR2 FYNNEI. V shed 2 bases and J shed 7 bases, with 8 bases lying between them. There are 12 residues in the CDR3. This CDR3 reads CASSEWLLGYTF. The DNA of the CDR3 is TGTGCCAGCAGTGAATGGCTCCTTGGCTACACCTTC. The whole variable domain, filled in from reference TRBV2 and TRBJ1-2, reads EPEVTQTPSHQVTQMGQEVILRCVPISNHLYFYWYRQILGQKVEFLVSFYNNEISEKSEIFDDQFSVERPDGSNFTLKIRSTKLEDSAMYFCASSEWLLGYTFGSGTRLTVV.

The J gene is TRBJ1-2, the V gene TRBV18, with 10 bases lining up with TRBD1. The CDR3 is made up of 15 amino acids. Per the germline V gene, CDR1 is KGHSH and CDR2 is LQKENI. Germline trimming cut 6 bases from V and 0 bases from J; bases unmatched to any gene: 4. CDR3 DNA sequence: TGTGCCAGCTCTCTCGGACAGGGGGCTAACTATGGCTACACCTTC. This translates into CASSLGQGANYGYTF.

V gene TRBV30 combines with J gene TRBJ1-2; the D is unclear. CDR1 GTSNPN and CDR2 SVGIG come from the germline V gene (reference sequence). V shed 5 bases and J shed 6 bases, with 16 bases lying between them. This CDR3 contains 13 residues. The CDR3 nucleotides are TGTGCCTGGGGGCCTTCACTGTTTGATGGCTACACCTTC. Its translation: CAWGPSLFDGYTF.

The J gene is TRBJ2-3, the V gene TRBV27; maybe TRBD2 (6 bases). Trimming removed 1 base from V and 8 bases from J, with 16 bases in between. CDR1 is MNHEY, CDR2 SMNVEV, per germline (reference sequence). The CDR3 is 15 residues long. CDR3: CASSLLPGGASTQYF. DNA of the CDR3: TGTGCCAGCAGTTTATTGCCGGGCGGGGCCAGTACGCAGTATTTT.

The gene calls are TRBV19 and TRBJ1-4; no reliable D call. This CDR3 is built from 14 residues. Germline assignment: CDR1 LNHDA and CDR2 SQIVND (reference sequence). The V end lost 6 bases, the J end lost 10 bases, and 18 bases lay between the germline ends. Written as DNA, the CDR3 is TGTGCCAGTAGCCCGGTAGTTGGAGGAGGAAAACTGTTTTTT. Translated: CASSPVVGGGKLFF. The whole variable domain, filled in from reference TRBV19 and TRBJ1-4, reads DGGITQSPKYLFRKEGQNVTLSCEQNLNHDAMYWYRQDPGQGLRLIYYSQIVNDFQKGDIAEGYSVSREKKESFPLTVTSAQKNPTAFYLCASSPVVGGGKLFFGSGTQLSVL.

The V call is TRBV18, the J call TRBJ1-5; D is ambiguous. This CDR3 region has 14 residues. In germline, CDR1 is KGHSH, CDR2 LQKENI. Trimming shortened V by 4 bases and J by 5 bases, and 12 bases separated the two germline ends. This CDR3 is CASSRNLRDQPQHF. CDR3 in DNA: TGTGCCAGCTCACGAAATTTGAGGGATCAGCCCCAGCATTTT.

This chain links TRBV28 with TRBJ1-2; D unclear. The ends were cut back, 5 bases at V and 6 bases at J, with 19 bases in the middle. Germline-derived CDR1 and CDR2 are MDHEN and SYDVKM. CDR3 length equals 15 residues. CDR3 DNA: TGTGCCAGCAGTCTCCCGCCGCGGCCTTATGATGGCTACACCTTC. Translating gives CASSLPPRPYDGYTF.

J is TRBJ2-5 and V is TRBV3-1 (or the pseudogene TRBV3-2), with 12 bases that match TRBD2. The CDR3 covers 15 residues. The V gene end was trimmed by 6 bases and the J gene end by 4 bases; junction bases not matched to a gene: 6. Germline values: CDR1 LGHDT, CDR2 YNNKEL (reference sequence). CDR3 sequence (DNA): TGTGCCAGCAGGGCTAGCGGGGGGGCCGTAGAGACCCAGTACTTC. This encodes CASRASGGAVETQYF.

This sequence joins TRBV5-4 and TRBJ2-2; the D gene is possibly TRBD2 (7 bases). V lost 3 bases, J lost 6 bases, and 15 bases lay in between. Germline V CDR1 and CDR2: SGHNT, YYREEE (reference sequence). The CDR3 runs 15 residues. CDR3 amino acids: CASSWGGREAGELFF. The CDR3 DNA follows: TGTGCCAGCAGCTGGGGGGGCAGGGAGGCCGGGGAGCTGTTTTTT.

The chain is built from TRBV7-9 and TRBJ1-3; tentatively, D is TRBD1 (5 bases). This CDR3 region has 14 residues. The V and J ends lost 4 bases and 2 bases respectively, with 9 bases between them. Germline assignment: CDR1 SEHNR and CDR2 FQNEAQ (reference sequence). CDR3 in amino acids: CASSSWTTGNTIYF. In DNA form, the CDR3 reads TGTGCCAGCAGCTCATGGACAACTGGAAACACCATATATTTT.

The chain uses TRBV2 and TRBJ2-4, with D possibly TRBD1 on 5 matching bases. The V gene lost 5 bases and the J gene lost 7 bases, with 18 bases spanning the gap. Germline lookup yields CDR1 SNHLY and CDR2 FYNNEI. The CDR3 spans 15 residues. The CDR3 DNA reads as TGTGCCAGCAGTCCCGGTGGCTATTGGGGCAACATTCAGTACTTC. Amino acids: CASSPGGYWGNIQYF.

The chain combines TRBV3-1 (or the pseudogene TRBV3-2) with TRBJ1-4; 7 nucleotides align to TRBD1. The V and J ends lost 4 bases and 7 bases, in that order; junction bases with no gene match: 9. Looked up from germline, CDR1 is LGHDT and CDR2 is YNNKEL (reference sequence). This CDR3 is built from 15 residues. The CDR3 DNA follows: TGTGCCAGCAGCCCCCCGGCAGGGGGATTTGAAAAACTGTTTTTT. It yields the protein CASSPPAGGFEKLFF.

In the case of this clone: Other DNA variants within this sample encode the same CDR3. As DNA, the CDR3 is TGTGCCAGCAGCTTAGGTGGGGGGACTGAAGCTTTCTTT. Protein sequence: CASSLGGGTEAFF. The V call is TRBV7-9, the J call TRBJ1-1; D is perhaps TRBD1 (5 bases). This CDR3 is 13 amino acids long. V was trimmed by 1 base and J by 5 bases, leaving 8 bases between them. The germline CDR1 and CDR2 sequences are SEHNR and FQNEAQ (reference sequence).

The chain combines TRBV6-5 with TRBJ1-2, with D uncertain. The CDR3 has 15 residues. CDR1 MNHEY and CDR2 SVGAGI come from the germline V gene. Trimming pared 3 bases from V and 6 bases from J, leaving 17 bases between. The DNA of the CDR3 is TGTGCCAGCAGTTATCGGGTCCGGGTTGTCGATGGCTACACCTTC. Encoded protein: CASSYRVRVVDGYTF.